The table lists the clone carrying this T cell receptor beta chain with a few counts. Its antigen is unidentified. The sample is drawn from a study of T cells after yellow fever vaccination. The CDR3 sequence is 17 residues long. Germline V gene lookup returns CDR1 SGHTA and CDR2 FQGNSA. The V segment lost 1 base and the J segment 2 bases; nucleotides outside the gene matches: 6. TCRdb redid the calling of the 5' RACE reads with MiXCR, one entry per CDR3 protein. The sample has hundreds of thousands of distinct CDR3 sequences, more than 9% seen once. Study-level findings and limits: Shared CD4/CD8 clonotypes were a small share, likely from convergent recombination. By day 5 rather than day 15, the secondary response had peaked, though it was weaker.

The sequencing here drew on PBMCs, taken on the day of the yellow fever booster vaccination. The rearrangement joins TRBV7-2 to TRBJ2-3; TRBD2 matches at 10 bases. The sequence came from a man under 40 who received the YFV17D yellow fever vaccine. The CDR3 is CASSLGPLAGATDTQYF. Here the CDR3 DNA reads TGTGCCAGCAGCTTAGGCCCTCTAGCGGGAGCCACAGATACGCAGTATTTT.